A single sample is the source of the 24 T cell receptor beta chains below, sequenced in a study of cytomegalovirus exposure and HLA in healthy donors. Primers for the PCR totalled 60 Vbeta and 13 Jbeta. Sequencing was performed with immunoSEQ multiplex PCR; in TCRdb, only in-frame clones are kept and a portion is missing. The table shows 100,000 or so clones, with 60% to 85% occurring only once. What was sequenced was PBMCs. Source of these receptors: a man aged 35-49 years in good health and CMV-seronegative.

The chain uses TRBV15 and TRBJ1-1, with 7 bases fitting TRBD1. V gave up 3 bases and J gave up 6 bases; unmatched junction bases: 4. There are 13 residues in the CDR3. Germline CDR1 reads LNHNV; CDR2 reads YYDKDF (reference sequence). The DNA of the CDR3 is TGTGCCACCAGCAGGACAGGGTTCCCTGAAGCTTTCTTT. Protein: CATSRTGFPEAFF.

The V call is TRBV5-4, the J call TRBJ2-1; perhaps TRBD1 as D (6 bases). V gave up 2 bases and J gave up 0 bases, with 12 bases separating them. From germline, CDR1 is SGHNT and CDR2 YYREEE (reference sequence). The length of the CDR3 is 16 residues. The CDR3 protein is CASSFRTASSYNEQFF. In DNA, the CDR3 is TGTGCCAGCAGCTTCCGGACAGCTAGCTCCTACAATGAGCAGTTCTTC. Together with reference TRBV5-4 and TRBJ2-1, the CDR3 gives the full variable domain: ETGVTQSPTHLIKTRGQQVTLRCSSQSGHNTVSWYQQALGQGPQFIFQYYREEENGRGNFPPRFSGLQFPNYSSELNVNALELDDSALYLCASSFRTASSYNEQFFGPGTRLTVL.

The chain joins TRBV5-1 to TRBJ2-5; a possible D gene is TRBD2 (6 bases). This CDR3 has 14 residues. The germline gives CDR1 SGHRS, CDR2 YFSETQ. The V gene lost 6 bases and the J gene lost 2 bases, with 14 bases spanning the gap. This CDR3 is CASTPGGPQETQYF. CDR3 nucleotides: TGCGCCAGCACCCCCGGGGGACCACAAGAGACCCAGTACTTC.

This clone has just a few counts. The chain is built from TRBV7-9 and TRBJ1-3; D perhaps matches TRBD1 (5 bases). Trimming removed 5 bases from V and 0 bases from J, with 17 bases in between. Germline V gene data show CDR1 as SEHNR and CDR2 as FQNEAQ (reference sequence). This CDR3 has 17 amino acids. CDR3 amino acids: CASSPWGGRPSGNTIYF. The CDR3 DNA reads TGTGCCAGCAGCCCCTGGGGCGGAAGACCCTCTGGAAACACCATATATTTT.

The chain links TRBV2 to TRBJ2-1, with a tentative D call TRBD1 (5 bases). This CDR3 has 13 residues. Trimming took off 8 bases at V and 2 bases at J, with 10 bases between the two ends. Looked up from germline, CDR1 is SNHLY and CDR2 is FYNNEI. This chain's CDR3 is CASGGHTYNEQFF. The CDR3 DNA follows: TGTGCCAGCGGCGGACACACCTACAATGAGCAGTTCTTC.

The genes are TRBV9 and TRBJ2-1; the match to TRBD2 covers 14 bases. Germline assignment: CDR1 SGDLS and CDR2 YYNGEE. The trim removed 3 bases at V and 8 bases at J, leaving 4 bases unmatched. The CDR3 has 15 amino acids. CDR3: CASSEGTSGRYEQFF. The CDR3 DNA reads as TGTGCCAGCAGCGAGGGGACTAGCGGGAGATATGAGCAGTTCTTC.

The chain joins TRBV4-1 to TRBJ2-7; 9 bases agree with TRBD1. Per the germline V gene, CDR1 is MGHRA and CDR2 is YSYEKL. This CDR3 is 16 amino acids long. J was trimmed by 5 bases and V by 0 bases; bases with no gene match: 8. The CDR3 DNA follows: TGCGCCAGCAGCCAAGATCTTGGGACAGGGATCCACGAGCAGTACTTC. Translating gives CASSQDLGTGIHEQYF.

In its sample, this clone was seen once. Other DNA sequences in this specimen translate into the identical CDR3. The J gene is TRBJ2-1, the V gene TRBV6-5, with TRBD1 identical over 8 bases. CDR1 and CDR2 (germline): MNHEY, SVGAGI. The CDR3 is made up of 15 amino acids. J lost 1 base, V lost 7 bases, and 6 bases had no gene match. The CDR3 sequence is CASTQRTGSYNEQFF. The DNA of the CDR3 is TGTGCCAGCACCCAAAGGACAGGGTCCTACAATGAGCAGTTCTTC.

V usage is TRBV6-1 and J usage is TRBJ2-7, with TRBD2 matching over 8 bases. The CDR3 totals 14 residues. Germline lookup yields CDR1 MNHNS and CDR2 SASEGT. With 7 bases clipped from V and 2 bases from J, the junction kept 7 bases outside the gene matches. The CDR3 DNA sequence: TGTGCCAGCACTGACGGGGGGGCGGCCTACGAGCAGTACTTC. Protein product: CASTDGGAAYEQYF.

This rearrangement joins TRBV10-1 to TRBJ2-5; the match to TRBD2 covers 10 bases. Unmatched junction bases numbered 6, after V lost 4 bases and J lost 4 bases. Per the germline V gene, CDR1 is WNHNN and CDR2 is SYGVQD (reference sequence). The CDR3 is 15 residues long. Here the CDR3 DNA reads TGCGCCAGCAGTGGAGTAGCGGGAGGTTTAGAGACCCAGTACTTC. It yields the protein CASSGVAGGLETQYF.

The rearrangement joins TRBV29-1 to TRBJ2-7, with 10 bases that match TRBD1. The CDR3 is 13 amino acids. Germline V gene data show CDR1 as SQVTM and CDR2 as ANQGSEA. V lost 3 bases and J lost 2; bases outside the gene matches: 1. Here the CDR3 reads CSVDGQGAYEQYF. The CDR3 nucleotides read TGCAGCGTTGATGGACAGGGGGCCTACGAGCAGTACTTC.

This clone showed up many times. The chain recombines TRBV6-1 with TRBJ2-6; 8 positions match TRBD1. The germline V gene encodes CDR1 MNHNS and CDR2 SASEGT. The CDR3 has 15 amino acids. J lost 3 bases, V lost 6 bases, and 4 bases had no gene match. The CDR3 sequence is CASSSGGSGANVLTF. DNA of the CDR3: TGTGCCAGCAGCTCAGGGGGCAGTGGGGCCAACGTCCTGACTTTC.

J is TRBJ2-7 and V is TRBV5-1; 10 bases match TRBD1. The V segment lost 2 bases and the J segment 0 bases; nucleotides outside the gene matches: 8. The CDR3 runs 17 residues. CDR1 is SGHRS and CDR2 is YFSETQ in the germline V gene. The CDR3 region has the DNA TGCGCCAGCAGCTTATTGCCGGGGACAGGGGACTCCTACGAGCAGTACTTC. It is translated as CASSLLPGTGDSYEQYF.

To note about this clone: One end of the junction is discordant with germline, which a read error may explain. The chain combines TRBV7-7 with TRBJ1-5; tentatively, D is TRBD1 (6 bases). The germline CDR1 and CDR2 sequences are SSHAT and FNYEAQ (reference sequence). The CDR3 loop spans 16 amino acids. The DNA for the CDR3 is TGTGCTAGCAGCCCTCGGACAGAGGAGAGCAATCAGCCCCAGCATTTT. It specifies CASSPRTEESNQPQHF.

CDR3 in DNA: TGTGCCAGCAGCCCCGGACAGGGCAATCAGCCCCAGCATTTT. Translated, it gives CASSPGQGNQPQHF. The chain links TRBV7-6 to TRBJ1-5, with 7 bases matching TRBD1. Per the germline V gene, CDR1 is SGHVS and CDR2 is FNYEAQ. V lost 5 bases, J lost 2 bases, and 3 bases stayed unmatched. The CDR3 has 14 amino acids.

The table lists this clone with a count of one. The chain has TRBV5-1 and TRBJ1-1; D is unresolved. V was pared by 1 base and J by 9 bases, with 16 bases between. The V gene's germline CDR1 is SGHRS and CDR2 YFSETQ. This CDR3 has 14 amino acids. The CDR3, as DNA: TGCGCCAGCAGCTTGTATGGCATTCAGAAGAAAGCTTTCTTT. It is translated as CASSLYGIQKKAFF.

CDR3 sequence reads: CASSQMTGGREQYF. The CDR3 nucleotides are TGTGCCAGCAGCCAAATGACAGGGGGTAGGGAGCAGTACTTC. This chain links TRBV5-4 with TRBJ2-7; 9 bases are shared with TRBD1. Germline-derived CDR1 and CDR2 are SGHNT and YYREEE (reference sequence). The CDR3 covers 14 residues. J was trimmed by 7 bases and V by 4 bases; bases with no gene match: 9.

DNA of the CDR3: TGTGCCAGCAGTTTATATGGCGGTAGCGGGCGGGCAGATACGCAGTATTTT. This encodes CASSLYGGSGRADTQYF. The chain carries TRBV27 and TRBJ2-3; TRBD2 matches 7 bases. This CDR3 is 17 amino acids long. The J segment lost 4 bases and the V segment lost 1 base, leaving 11 bases of the junction unmatched. Germline V gene lookup returns CDR1 MNHEY and CDR2 SMNVEV (reference sequence).

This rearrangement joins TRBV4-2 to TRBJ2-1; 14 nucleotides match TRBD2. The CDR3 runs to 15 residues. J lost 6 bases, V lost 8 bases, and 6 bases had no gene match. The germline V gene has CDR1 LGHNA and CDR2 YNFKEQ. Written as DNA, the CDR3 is TGTGCCAGCGGCTCGACTAGCGGGGGGGCCAATGAGCAGTTCTTC. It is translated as CASGSTSGGANEQFF.

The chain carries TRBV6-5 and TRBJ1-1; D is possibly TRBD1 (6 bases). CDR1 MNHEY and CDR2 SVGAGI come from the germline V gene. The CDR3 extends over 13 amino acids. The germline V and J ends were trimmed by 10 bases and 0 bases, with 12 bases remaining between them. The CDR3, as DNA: TGTGCCACCCTGGACAGTTTGAACACTGAAGCTTTCTTT. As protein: CATLDSLNTEAFF.

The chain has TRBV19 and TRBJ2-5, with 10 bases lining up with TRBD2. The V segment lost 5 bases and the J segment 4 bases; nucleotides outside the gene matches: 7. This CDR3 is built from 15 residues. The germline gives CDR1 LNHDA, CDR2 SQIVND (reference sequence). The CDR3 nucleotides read TGTGCCAGTAGTGCTTGGACTAGCGGTGGAGAGACCCAGTACTTC. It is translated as CASSAWTSGGETQYF.

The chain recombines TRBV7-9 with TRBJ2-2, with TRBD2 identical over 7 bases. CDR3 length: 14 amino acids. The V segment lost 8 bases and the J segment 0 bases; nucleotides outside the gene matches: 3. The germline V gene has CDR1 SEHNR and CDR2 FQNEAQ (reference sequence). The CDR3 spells CASPGLANTGELFF. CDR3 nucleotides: TGTGCCAGCCCAGGACTAGCGAACACCGGGGAGCTGTTTTTT.

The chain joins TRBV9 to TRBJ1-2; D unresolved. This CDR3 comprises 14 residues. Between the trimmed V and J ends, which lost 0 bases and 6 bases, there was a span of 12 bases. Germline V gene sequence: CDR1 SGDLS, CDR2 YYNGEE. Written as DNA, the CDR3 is TGTGCCAGCAGCGTAGGGAGGGCCGGGGATGGCTACACCTTC. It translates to CASSVGRAGDGYTF. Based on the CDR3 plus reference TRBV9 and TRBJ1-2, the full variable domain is DSGVTQTPKHLITATGQRVTLRCSPRSGDLSVYWYQQSLDQGLQFLIQYYNGEERAKGNILERFSAQQFPDLHSELNLSSLELGDSALYFCASSVGRAGDGYTFGSGTRLTVV.

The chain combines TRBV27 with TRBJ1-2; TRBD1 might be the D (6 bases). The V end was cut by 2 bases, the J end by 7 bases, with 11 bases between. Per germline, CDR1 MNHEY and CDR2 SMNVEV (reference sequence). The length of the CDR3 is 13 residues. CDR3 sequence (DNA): TGTGCCAGCAGTTTAACAGGGTCTCGTGGCTACACCTTC. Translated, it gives CASSLTGSRGYTF.